Each of the 9 T cell receptor beta chains below was sequenced from the same sample in a study of control samples from healthy donors and cancer patients. Clones were read by immunoSEQ multiplex PCR, and TCRdb kept only the in-frame ones, dropping some. The sample includes fewer than 200,000 clones, about 90% of them seen just once. The sequencing input was blood. The receptors stem from a woman between 45 and 60 years old in good health.

The J gene is TRBJ1-6, the V gene TRBV9, with D uncertain. There are 14 residues in the CDR3. Trimming left V 1 base short and J 7 bases short, with 9 bases between. Germline V lookup: CDR1 SGDLS, CDR2 YYNGEE. CDR3 residues: CASSVNSGNSPLHF. CDR3 DNA: TGTGCCAGCAGCGTAAACAGTGGCAATTCACCCCTCCACTTT.

With respect to this clone: Other nucleotide sequences from this sample produce the same CDR3. The chain recombines TRBV18 with TRBJ1-4, with D hard to call. The CDR3 length is 14 residues. Trimming removed 4 bases from V and 8 bases from J, with 14 bases in between. The germline CDR1 and CDR2 sequences are KGHSH and LQKENI. CDR3 in amino acids: CASSHREEVEKLFF. The DNA for the CDR3 is TGTGCCAGCTCACATAGAGAGGAGGTCGAAAAACTGTTTTTT.

This clone was seen once. CDR3 sequence: CASSWTGAQPQHF. The CDR3 DNA sequence: TGTGCCAGCAGTTGGACAGGGGCACAGCCCCAGCATTTT. V usage is TRBV28 and J usage is TRBJ1-5, with TRBD1 identical over 9 bases. The germline V gene has CDR1 MDHEN and CDR2 SYDVKM. The trim removed 4 bases at V and 7 bases at J, leaving 2 bases unmatched. The CDR3 is 13 amino acids.

The chain uses TRBV28 and TRBJ1-1; unclear D gene. Germline lookup yields CDR1 MDHEN and CDR2 SYDVKM. V lost 8 bases and J lost 7, with 8 bases in between. This CDR3 is 10 amino acids long. The CDR3 spells CASANLEAFF. The DNA of the CDR3 is TGTGCCAGCGCGAACCTTGAAGCTTTCTTT.

This clone was seen a single time. The rearrangement links TRBV6-5 to TRBJ2-5; possibly TRBD1 or TRBD2 for D (5 bases each). This CDR3 has 15 amino acids. Germline V lookup: CDR1 MNHEY, CDR2 SVGAGI. Trimming removed 6 bases from V and 3 bases from J, with 17 bases in between. The CDR3 region is CASRTVPGIEETQYF. As DNA, the CDR3 is TGTGCCAGCAGGACAGTTCCGGGGATAGAAGAGACCCAGTACTTC.

The chain uses TRBV7-9 and TRBJ1-4; D is perhaps TRBD1 (5 bases). This CDR3 region has 13 residues. Germline lookup yields CDR1 SEHNR and CDR2 FQNEAQ (reference sequence). V was pared by 2 bases and J by 8 bases, with 9 bases between. The CDR3 coding sequence is TGTGCCAGCAGCTTACGGAGGGACGAAAAACTGTTTTTT. Translating it yields CASSLRRDEKLFF.

V and J are TRBV15 and TRBJ2-1, with TRBD2 identical over 9 bases. This CDR3 spans 17 amino acids. V gave up 3 bases and J gave up 3 bases; unmatched junction bases: 9. Germline V gene data show CDR1 as LNHNV and CDR2 as YYDKDF (reference sequence). Here the CDR3 DNA reads TGTGCCACCAGCAGGGCCCTGGCTAGCGGGAACTACAATGAGCAGTTCTTC. Protein: CATSRALASGNYNEQFF.

J is TRBJ1-1 and V is TRBV7-2, with TRBD1 as a possible D gene (6 bases). The germline V gene encodes CDR1 SGHTA and CDR2 FQGNSA. The CDR3 covers 15 residues. Trimming pared 2 bases from V and 0 bases from J, leaving 10 bases between. The CDR3 spells CASSLQGTLNTEAFF. The CDR3 DNA sequence: TGTGCCAGCAGCTTACAGGGGACCCTGAACACTGAAGCTTTCTTT. The variable domain in full, completed from reference TRBV7-2 and TRBJ1-1, reads GAGVSQSPSNKVTEKGKDVELRCDPISGHTALYWYRQSLGQGLEFLIYFQGNSAPDKSGLPSDRFSAERTGGSVSTLTIQRTQQEDSAVYLCASSLQGTLNTEAFFGQGTRLTVV.

The chain has TRBV5-6 and TRBJ1-5; TRBD1 matches at 10 bases. V lost 4 bases, J lost 7 bases, and 5 bases stayed unmatched. Germline assignment: CDR1 SGHDT and CDR2 YYEEEE. This CDR3 contains 14 residues. The CDR3 DNA follows: TGTGCCAGCAGCAGACAGGGGGCTCGACAGCCCCAGCATTTT. Translating it yields CASSRQGARQPQHF.